This T cell receptor (beta chain) was retrieved from a study of blood T cell repertoires in COVID-19. Whole-study context: Samples representing acute and convalescent COVID-19 were sourced from the United States, Italy and Spain.

Original methodology: How many nucleated cells were present was estimated from reference gene primer amplification. Clones were read by immunoSEQ multiplex PCR, and TCRdb kept only the in-frame ones, dropping some. That table supplies the V and J calls and clone size; D and trimming were determined from the DNA. The sample contains 97,000 or so clones, 91% of which appear only once. The junction had 6 bases not matched to a gene; V was cut back by 9 bases and J by 8 bases. The germline V gene has CDR1 LNHDA and CDR2 SQIVND (reference sequence). The CDR3 runs 12 residues. Sequencing was carried out using peripheral blood. This chain joins TRBV19 and TRBJ1-4, with TRBD1 identical over 7 bases. This TCR was recovered from a man aged 18 to 29 with acute or convalescent COVID-19. The CDR3 sequence: CASGTVGEKLFF. CDR3 bases: TGTGCCAGCGGGACAGTTGGGGAAAAACTGTTTTTT.